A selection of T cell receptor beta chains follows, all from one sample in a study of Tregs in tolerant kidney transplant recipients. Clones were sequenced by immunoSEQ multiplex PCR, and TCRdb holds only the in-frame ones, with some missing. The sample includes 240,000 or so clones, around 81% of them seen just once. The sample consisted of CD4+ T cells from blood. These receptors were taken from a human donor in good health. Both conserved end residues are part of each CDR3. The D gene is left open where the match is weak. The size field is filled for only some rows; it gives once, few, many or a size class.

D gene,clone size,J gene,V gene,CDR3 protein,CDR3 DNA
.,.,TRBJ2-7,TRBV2,CASSPEQEMAYDF,TGTGCCAGCAGTCCCGAACAAGAAATGGCGTATGACTTC
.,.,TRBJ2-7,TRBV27,CASSFAGFQPYEQYF,TGTGCCAGCAGTTTTGCCGGTTTCCAGCCCTACGAGCAGTACTTC
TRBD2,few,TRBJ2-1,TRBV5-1,CASSFGVAGGWQFF,TGCGCCAGCAGCTTTGGGGTAGCGGGAGGCTGGCAGTTCTTC
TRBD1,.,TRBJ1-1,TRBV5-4,CASRDRAVNTEAFF,TGTGCCAGCCGGGACAGGGCGGTGAACACTGAAGCTTTCTTT
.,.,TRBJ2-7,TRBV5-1,CASSRDGPSYEQYF,TGCGCCAGCAGCAGGGACGGACCTTCCTACGAGCAGTACTTC
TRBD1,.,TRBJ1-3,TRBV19,CASSIGRQGVNTIYF,TGTGCCAGTAGTATCGGTCGACAGGGGGTCAACACCATATATTTT
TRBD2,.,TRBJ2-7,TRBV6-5,CASSSRLAEGYEQYF,TGTGCCAGCAGTTCCCGACTAGCGGAAGGGTACGAGCAGTACTTC
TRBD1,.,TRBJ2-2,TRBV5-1,CASSPSGQSASGELFF,TGCGCCAGCAGCCCGTCGGGACAGTCTGCATCCGGGGAGCTGTTTTTT
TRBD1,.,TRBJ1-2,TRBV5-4,CASSLDRGYGYTF,TGTGCCAGCAGCTTGGACAGGGGATATGGCTACACCTTC
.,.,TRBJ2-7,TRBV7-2,CASSRSPDYLYEQYF,TGTGCCAGCAGCCGATCCCCGGACTATCTCTACGAGCAGTACTTC
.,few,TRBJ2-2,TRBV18,CASSPPSTGELFF,TGTGCCAGCTCACCACCATCAACCGGGGAGCTGTTTTTT
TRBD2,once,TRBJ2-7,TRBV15,CATSEGWSGGSSYEQYF,TGTGCCACCAGCGAGGGTTGGAGCGGGGGCAGCTCCTACGAGCAGTACTTC
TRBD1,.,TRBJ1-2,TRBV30,CAWSVGQGHYGYTF,TGTGCCTGGAGTGTAGGACAGGGACACTATGGCTACACCTTC
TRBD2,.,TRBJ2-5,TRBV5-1,CASSLGLAGAGETQYF,TGCGCCAGCAGCTTGGGACTAGCGGGAGCAGGTGAGACCCAGTACTTC
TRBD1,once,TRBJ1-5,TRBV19,CASRTARAQGATNQPQHF,TGTGCCAGTAGAACAGCCCGGGCTCAGGGGGCGACCAATCAGCCCCAGCATTTT
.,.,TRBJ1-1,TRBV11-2,CASRSPGKSRMNTEAFF,TGTGCCAGCAGGAGCCCGGGGAAAAGTCGAATGAACACTGAAGCTTTCTTT
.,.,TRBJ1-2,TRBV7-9,CASSLKGASYGYTF,TGTGCCAGCAGCTTAAAGGGCGCCTCCTATGGCTACACCTTC
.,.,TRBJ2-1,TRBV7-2,CASSRSGGRSYNEQFF,TGTGCCAGCAGCAGGTCGGGGGGCCGGTCCTACAATGAGCAGTTCTTC
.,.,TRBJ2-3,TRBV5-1,CASSLFGGSGTDTQYF,TGCGCCAGCAGCTTGTTTGGTGGTAGCGGCACAGATACGCAGTATTTT
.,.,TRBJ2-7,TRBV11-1,CASSKNPGQLYEQYF,TGTGCCAGCAGCAAAAATCCGGGACAACTCTACGAGCAGTACTTC
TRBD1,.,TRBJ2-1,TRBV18,CASSQGTASYNEQFF,TGTGCCAGCTCACAGGGGACAGCCTCCTACAATGAGCAGTTCTTC
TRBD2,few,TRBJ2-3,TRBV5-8,CASSPGASGGYTDTQYF,TGTGCCAGCAGCCCCGGGGCTAGCGGGGGGTACACAGATACGCAGTATTTT
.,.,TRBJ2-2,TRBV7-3,CASSTLGVSGELFF,TGTGCCAGCAGCACCCTTGGGGTGAGCGGGGAGCTGTTTTTT
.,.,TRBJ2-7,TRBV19,CASSLHFIGTTSSYEQYF,TGTGCCAGTAGTCTCCATTTCATTGGGACAACGAGCTCCTACGAGCAGTACTTC
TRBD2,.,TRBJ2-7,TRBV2,CASSVLTSGRHEQYF,TGTGCCAGCAGTGTCTTGACTAGCGGGCGCCACGAGCAGTACTTC
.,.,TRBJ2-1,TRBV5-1,CASSLEPVSSYNEQFF,TGCGCCAGCAGCTTGGAGCCCGTCAGCTCCTACAATGAGCAGTTCTTC
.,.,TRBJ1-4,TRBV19,CASSSSQATNEKLFF,TGTGCCAGTAGTAGCAGTCAAGCAACTAATGAAAAACTGTTTTTT
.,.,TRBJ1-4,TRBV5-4,CASSLRATNEKLFF,TGTGCCAGCAGCCTACGGGCAACTAATGAAAAACTGTTTTTT
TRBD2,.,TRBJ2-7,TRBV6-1,CASSELRGSSYEQYF,TGTGCCAGCAGTGAATTACGCGGGAGCTCCTACGAGCAGTACTTC
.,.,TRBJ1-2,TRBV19,CASKTGANYGYTF,TGTGCCAGTAAGACGGGAGCTAACTATGGCTACACCTTC
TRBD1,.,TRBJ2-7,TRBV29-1,CSVAPGGSYEQYF,TGCAGCGTTGCCCCAGGGGGCTCCTACGAGCAGTACTTC
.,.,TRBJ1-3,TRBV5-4,CASSLDSGNTIYF,TGTGCCAGCAGCTTGGACTCTGGAAACACCATATATTTT
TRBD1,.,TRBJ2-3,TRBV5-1,CASSLSTGGADTQYF,TGCGCCAGCAGCTTGAGTACAGGGGGAGCAGATACGCAGTATTTT
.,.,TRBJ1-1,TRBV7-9,CASSYGRMNTEAFF,TGTGCCAGCAGCTATGGACGGATGAACACTGAAGCTTTCTTT
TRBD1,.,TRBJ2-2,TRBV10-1,CASRPGQGAGELFF,TGCGCCAGCAGGCCGGGACAGGGTGCCGGGGAGCTGTTTTTT
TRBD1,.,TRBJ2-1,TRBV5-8,CASSLFRGEQFF,TGTGCCAGCAGCTTGTTCAGGGGGGAGCAGTTCTTC
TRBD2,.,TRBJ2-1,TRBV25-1,CASSEGTSGAVLLDEQFF,TGTGCCAGCAGTGAAGGGACTAGCGGGGCGGTTCTTCTCGATGAGCAGTTCTTC
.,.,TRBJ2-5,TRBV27,CASTNRETQYF,TGTGCCAGCACCAACCGGGAGACCCAGTACTTC
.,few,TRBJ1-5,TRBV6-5,CASSYSGVYQPQHF,TGTGCCAGCAGTTACTCCGGGGTTTATCAGCCCCAGCATTTT
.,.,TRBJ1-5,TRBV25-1,CASSESGGSHQPQHF,TGTGCCAGCAGTGAATCGGGGGGCAGTCATCAGCCCCAGCATTTT
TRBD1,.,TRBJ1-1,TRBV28,CASSTDRVTTEAFF,TGTGCCAGCAGCACTGACAGGGTCACCACTGAAGCTTTCTTT
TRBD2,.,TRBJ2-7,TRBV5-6,CASSRTSGGASYEQYF,TGTGCCAGCAGTCGAACTAGCGGGGGGGCGAGCTACGAGCAGTACTTC
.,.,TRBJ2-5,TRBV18,CASSPLQGQETQYF,TGTGCCAGCTCACCCCTACAGGGCCAAGAGACCCAGTACTTC
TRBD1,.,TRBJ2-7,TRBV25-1,CASSLSVGGGNEQYF,TGTGCCAGCAGTCTATCGGTAGGGGGCGGCAACGAGCAGTACTTC
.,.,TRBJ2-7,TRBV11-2,CASSENRRYEQYF,TGTGCCAGCAGCGAGAACAGGAGATACGAGCAGTACTTC
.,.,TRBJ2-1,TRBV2,CASRPTLVSYNEQFF,TGTGCCAGCAGGCCTACTTTGGTCTCCTACAATGAGCAGTTCTTC
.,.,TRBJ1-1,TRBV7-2,CASSFGHTEAFF,TGTGCCAGCAGCTTCGGACACACTGAAGCTTTCTTT
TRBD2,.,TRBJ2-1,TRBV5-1,CASSLAPGLAGGTSMREQFF,TGCGCCAGCAGCTTGGCCCCCGGACTAGCGGGAGGTACCTCTATGCGGGAGCAGTTCTTC
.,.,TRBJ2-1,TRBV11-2,CASSSQMGAWQFF,TGTGCCAGCAGCTCCCAGATGGGGGCTTGGCAGTTCTTC
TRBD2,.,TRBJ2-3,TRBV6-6,CASSYGKTSGTDTQYF,TGTGCCAGCAGTTACGGTAAAACTAGCGGCACAGATACGCAGTATTTT
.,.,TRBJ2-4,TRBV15,CATSRERIGSRKNIQYF,TGTGCCACCAGCAGAGAAAGGATTGGCAGCCGCAAAAACATTCAGTACTTC
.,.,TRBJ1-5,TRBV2,CASSLPLGGGSNQPQHF,TGTGCCAGCAGTCTTCCCCTGGGCGGCGGATCTAATCAGCCCCAGCATTTT
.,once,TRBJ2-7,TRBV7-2,CASSLSGSGTYEQYF,TGTGCCAGCAGCTTATCCGGTTCAGGGACCTACGAGCAGTACTTC